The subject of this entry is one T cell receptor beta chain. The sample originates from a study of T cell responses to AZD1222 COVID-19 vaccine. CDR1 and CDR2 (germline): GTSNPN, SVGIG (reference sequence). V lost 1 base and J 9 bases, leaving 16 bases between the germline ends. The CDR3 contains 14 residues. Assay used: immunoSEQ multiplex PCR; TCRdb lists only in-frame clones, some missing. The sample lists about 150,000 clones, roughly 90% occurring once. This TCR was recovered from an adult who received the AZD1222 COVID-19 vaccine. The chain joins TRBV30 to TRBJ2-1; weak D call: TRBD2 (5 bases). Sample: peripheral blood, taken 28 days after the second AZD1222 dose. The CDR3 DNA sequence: TGTGCCTGGAGTGCAAGGCGGGCCTTGGGTGAGCAGTTCTTC. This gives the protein CAWSARRALGEQFF.